This TCR beta chain stems from a study of blood T cell repertoires in COVID-19. Germline CDR1 and CDR2: MNHEY and SVGAGI. The CDR3 sequence is 16 residues long. V was pared by 4 bases and J by 1 base, with 7 bases of the junction left unmatched. Sequencing was performed with immunoSEQ multiplex PCR; in TCRdb, only in-frame clones are kept and a portion is missing. The table records about 83,000 clones, 80% to 90% of them present only once. The chain couples TRBV6-5 to TRBJ2-5, with TRBD2 matching 9 bases. This TCR was recovered from a woman aged 80 or over with acute or convalescent COVID-19. Material for sequencing was peripheral blood. The CDR3 DNA is TGTGCCAGCAGTTGGGCCAGCGGGGGGACCCAAGAGACCCAGTACTTC. Translated, it gives CASSWASGGTQETQYF.